The T cell receptor (beta chain) under discussion was sequenced for a study of CD8+ T cells in alopecia areata. This sample's treatment: oral pan-JAK inhibitor, 5-10 mg twice daily. Following extraction, RNA underwent reverse transcription to cDNA, which served as the sequencing template. Sequenced by immunoSEQ multiplex PCR; TCRdb stores in-frame clones only, minus some. The repertoire holds fewer than 250,000 clones, with about three fifths as singletons. The J segment lost 1 base and the V segment lost 4 bases, leaving 10 bases of the junction unmatched. The CDR3 loop spans 19 amino acids. Looked up from germline, CDR1 is MNHEY and CDR2 is SMNVEV (reference sequence).

The source of this sequence is a human donor with alopecia areata. The specimen comprised CD4+ T cells sorted from blood, sampled at week 24, from a patient treated with tofacitinib. This chain links TRBV27 with TRBJ2-6, with 10 positions matching TRBD1. In nucleotides, the CDR3 is TGTGCCAGCAGTTCTAATCGGGACAGGGGCGGATCTGGGGCCAACGTCCTGACTTTC. This codes for CASSSNRDRGGSGANVLTF.